Listed here are 18 T cell receptor beta chains from one sample, sequenced in a study of OX40 agonist ivuxolimab in advanced cancers. Clones were read by immunoSEQ multiplex PCR, and TCRdb kept only the in-frame ones, dropping some. The sample contains 77,000 or so clones, 92% of which appear only once. This specimen was CD4+ or CD8+ T cells sorted from blood, taken in a trial of the OX40 agonist ivuxolimab. These TCRs come from an adult with an advanced solid tumor such as melanoma, head and neck, liver or kidney cancer.

The chain has TRBV9 and TRBJ2-7; D is perhaps TRBD1 or TRBD2 (5 bases each). Germline assignment: CDR1 SGDLS and CDR2 YYNGEE. With 7 bases removed from V and 0 bases from J, the gap between germline ends came to 17 bases. This CDR3 contains 15 residues. The CDR3 bases are TGTGCCAGCGGTTCGGGGACCCTTAGCTCCTACGAGCAGTACTTC. It yields the protein CASGSGTLSSYEQYF.

The chain combines TRBV11-2 with TRBJ1-2, with D hard to call. In germline, CDR1 is SGHAT, CDR2 FQNNGV. The CDR3 covers 15 residues. Trimming took 5 bases from V and 0 from J, leaving 13 bases between them. CDR3 DNA sequence: TGTGCCAGCAGCCCCCACCCCGGGACTAACTATGGCTACACCTTC. Translation gives CASSPHPGTNYGYTF.

V is TRBV13 and J is TRBJ1-4, with a possible D match to TRBD1 (6 bases). The CDR3 is 15 residues long. The V and J ends lost 0 bases and 4 bases respectively, with 9 bases between them. CDR1 is PRHDT and CDR2 is FYEKMQ in the germline V gene (reference sequence). DNA of the CDR3: TGTGCCAGCAGCTTAGGCGGGGGGCTTAATGAAAAACTGTTTTTT. Translation: CASSLGGGLNEKLFF.

The rearrangement uses TRBV10-3 and TRBJ2-7, with D perhaps matching TRBD1 (6 bases). Germline V gene lookup returns CDR1 ENHRY and CDR2 SYGVKD. The ends were cut back, 4 bases at V and 0 bases at J, with 10 bases in the middle. This CDR3 spans 14 amino acids. The chain's CDR3 is CAISGGHLSYEQYF. DNA for the CDR3: TGTGCCATCAGTGGGGGACACCTCTCCTACGAGCAGTACTTC.

The rearrangement uses TRBV9 and TRBJ1-1; D call uncertain. The V end was cut by 3 bases, the J end by 3 bases, with 9 bases between. Germline CDR1 is SGDLS and CDR2 is YYNGEE. The CDR3 sequence is 13 residues long. As DNA, the CDR3 is TGTGCCAGCAGCGCTAGCGGGTACACTGAAGCTTTCTTT. As protein: CASSASGYTEAFF.

The sample holds one count of this clone. For the CDR3, the DNA is TGTGCCAGTAGTGGATGGACAGCTACAGGGGAGACCCAGTACTTC. This codes for CASSGWTATGETQYF. The chain couples TRBV19 to TRBJ2-5; TRBD1 is a possible D gene (6 bases). V shed 5 bases and J shed 5 bases, with 18 bases lying between them. CDR3 size: 15 residues. CDR1 is LNHDA and CDR2 is SQIVND in the germline V gene (reference sequence).

The V call is TRBV9, the J call TRBJ2-3; D uncertain. V was pared by 0 bases and J by 1 base, with 6 bases between. The CDR3 length is 14 residues. Per the germline V gene, CDR1 is SGDLS and CDR2 is YYNGEE. The CDR3, as DNA: TGTGCCAGCAGCGTAGGGGATCGCACAGATACGCAGTATTTT. As protein: CASSVGDRTDTQYF. The full variable domain, completed using reference TRBV9 and TRBJ2-3, is DSGVTQTPKHLITATGQRVTLRCSPRSGDLSVYWYQQSLDQGLQFLIQYYNGEERAKGNILERFSAQQFPDLHSELNLSSLELGDSALYFCASSVGDRTDTQYFGPGTRLTVL.

The chain links TRBV12-5 to TRBJ2-7; TRBD1 aligns across 7 bases. This CDR3 has 14 residues. Unmatched junction bases numbered 8, after V lost 4 bases and J lost 5 bases. Per the germline V gene, CDR1 is LGHNT and CDR2 is FRNRAP. The CDR3 region is CASGSPGTVNEQYF. The CDR3, as DNA: TGTGCTAGTGGTTCGCCCGGGACAGTTAACGAGCAGTACTTC.

This chain connects TRBV5-5 to TRBJ1-4; 9 bases are shared with TRBD1. The CDR3 length is 14 residues. The germline gives CDR1 SGHKS, CDR2 YYEKEE (reference sequence). V shed 0 bases and J 8 bases; nucleotides not matched to a gene: 2. The CDR3 region has the DNA TGTGCCAGCAGCTTGGACAGGGGGCACGAAAAACTGTTTTTT. Its protein product is CASSLDRGHEKLFF.

V and J are TRBV5-8 and TRBJ2-3, with 11 bases aligning to TRBD2. The germline V gene has CDR1 SGHTS and CDR2 YDEGEE. J lost 2 bases, V lost 4 bases, and 3 bases had no gene match. CDR3 length: 15 amino acids. The DNA for the CDR3 is TGTGCCAGCAGCCCGGGACTAGCGGTCACAGATACGCAGTATTTT. Amino acid sequence: CASSPGLAVTDTQYF.

The chain is built from TRBV14 and TRBJ2-7, with D tentatively TRBD2 (6 bases). The germline V and J ends were trimmed by 0 bases and 3 bases, with 15 bases remaining between them. The CDR3 runs 16 residues. Germline values: CDR1 SGHDN, CDR2 FVKESK. The CDR3 here is CASSQDRSGLYYEQYF. CDR3 sequence (DNA): TGTGCCAGCAGCCAAGATCGGAGCGGGCTATACTACGAGCAGTACTTC.

The chain is built from TRBV5-8 and TRBJ1-2, with a possible D match to TRBD1 (5 bases). The germline V gene has CDR1 SGHTS and CDR2 YDEGEE. There are 15 residues in the CDR3. V was clipped by 1 base and J by 4 bases, with 14 bases between them. The CDR3 coding sequence is TGTGCCAGCAGCTTGTCGACGGGGCTCTTCTATGGCTACACCTTC. Residues: CASSLSTGLFYGYTF.

The chain combines TRBV13 with TRBJ2-2; D not certain. CDR1 and CDR2 from the germline V gene are PRHDT and FYEKMQ (reference sequence). Trimming stripped 6 bases from V and 4 bases from J, with 6 bases between. This CDR3 has 12 amino acids. Here the CDR3 DNA reads TGTGCCAGCAGGCCTAGCACCGGGGAGCTGTTTTTT. The encoded protein is CASRPSTGELFF.

This clone was picked up one time. This chain joins TRBV9 and TRBJ2-2; 9 nucleotides align to TRBD1. CDR1 and CDR2 from the germline V gene are SGDLS and YYNGEE. The CDR3 runs to 14 residues. J lost 6 bases, V lost 3 bases, and 3 bases had no gene match. CDR3 in amino acids: CASSDTGGPGELFF. In DNA form, the CDR3 reads TGTGCCAGCAGCGACACAGGGGGCCCCGGGGAGCTGTTTTTT.

This sequence joins TRBV15 and TRBJ2-5; 10 nucleotides line up with TRBD2. Germline loops: CDR1 LNHNV, CDR2 YYDKDF (reference sequence). With 5 bases clipped from V and 2 bases from J, the junction kept 5 bases outside the gene matches. The CDR3 runs to 15 residues. CDR3 loop: CATSWILAGQETQYF. CDR3 in DNA: TGTGCCACCAGCTGGATACTAGCGGGGCAAGAGACCCAGTACTTC.

The rearrangement links TRBV27 to TRBJ2-7; no clear D gene. The germline gives CDR1 MNHEY, CDR2 SMNVEV (reference sequence). The CDR3 contains 14 residues. V gave up 3 bases and J gave up 5 bases, with 14 bases separating them. CDR3 amino acids: CASSFGFGVDEQYF. Here the CDR3 DNA reads TGTGCCAGCAGTTTTGGGTTTGGGGTTGACGAGCAGTACTTC.

In its sample, this clone was seen once. V is TRBV5-6 and J is TRBJ2-3, with 8 positions matching TRBD2. J was trimmed by 0 bases and V by 3 bases; bases with no gene match: 9. The CDR3 is made up of 17 amino acids. CDR1 and CDR2 from the germline V gene are SGHDT and YYEEEE. The chain's CDR3 is CASSSGRGGYSTDTQYF. CDR3 DNA: TGTGCCAGCAGCTCCGGCCGGGGGGGCTACAGCACAGATACGCAGTATTTT.

The V and J genes are TRBV2 and TRBJ2-7, with no clear D. CDR1 SNHLY and CDR2 FYNNEI come from the germline V gene. The CDR3 is 15 residues long. The ends were cut back, 3 bases at V and 2 bases at J, with 14 bases in the middle. CDR3 DNA sequence: TGTGCCAGCAGTGAGTCCGGGCCGACCGCCTACGAGCAGTACTTC. This encodes CASSESGPTAYEQYF.